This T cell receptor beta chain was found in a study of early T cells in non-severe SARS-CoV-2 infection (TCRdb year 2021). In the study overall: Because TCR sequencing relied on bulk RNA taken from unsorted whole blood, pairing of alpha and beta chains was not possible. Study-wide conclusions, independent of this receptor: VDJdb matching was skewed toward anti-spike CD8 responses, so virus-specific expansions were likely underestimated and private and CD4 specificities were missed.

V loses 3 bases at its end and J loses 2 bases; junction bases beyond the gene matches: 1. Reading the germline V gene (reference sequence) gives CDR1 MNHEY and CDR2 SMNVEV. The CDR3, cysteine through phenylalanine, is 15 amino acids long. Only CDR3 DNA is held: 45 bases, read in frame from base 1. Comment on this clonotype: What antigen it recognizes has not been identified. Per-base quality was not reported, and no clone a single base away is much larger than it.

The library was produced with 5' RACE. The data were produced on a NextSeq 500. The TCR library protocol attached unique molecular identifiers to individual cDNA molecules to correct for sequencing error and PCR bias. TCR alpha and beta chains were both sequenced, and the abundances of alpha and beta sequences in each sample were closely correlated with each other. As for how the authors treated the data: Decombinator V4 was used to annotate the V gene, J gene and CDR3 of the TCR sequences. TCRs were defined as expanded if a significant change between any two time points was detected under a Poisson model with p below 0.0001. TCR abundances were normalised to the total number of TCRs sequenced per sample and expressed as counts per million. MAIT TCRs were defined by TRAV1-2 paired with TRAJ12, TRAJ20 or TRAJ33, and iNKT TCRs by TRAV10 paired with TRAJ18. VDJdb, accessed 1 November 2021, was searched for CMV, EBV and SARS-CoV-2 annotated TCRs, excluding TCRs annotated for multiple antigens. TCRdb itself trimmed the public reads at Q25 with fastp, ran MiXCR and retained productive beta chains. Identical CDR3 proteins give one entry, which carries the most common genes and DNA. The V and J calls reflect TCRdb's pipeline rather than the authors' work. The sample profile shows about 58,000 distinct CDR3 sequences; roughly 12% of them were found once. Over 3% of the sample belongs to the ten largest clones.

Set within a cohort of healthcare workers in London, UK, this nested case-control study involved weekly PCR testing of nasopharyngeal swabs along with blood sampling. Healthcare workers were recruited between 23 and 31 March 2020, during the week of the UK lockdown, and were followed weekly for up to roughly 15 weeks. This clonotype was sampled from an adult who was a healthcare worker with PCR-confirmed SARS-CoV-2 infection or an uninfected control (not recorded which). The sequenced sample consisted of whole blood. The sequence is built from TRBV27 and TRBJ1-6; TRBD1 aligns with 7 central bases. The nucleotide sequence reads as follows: TGTGCCAGCAGTTTCAGGGGGACCTATAATTCACCCCTCCACTTT. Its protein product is CASSFRGTYNSPLHF.